The T cell receptor beta chain under discussion was sequenced for a study of CD8+ T cells in alopecia areata. At the level of the study: The drug, oral tofacitinib, was given to treated patients at 5 to 10 mg twice daily.

This clone was counted only a few times. What it recognizes is unknown. Study-wide results and limits: In scalp and blood during tofacitinib, many expanded lesional clones persisted.

Sample treatment: oral pan-JAK inhibitor, 5-10 mg twice daily. Germline CDR1 and CDR2: SGHTA and FQGNSA. This CDR3 spans 15 amino acids. Trimming stripped 6 bases from V and 3 bases from J, with 12 bases between. Following extraction, RNA underwent reverse transcription to cDNA, which served as the sequencing template. Produced via immunoSEQ multiplex PCR; TCRdb's table is partial and in-frame only. The repertoire has about 200,000 clones, more than 45% of them found once; the top ten carry 1.6%. This sequence originates from a human donor with alopecia areata. The sequencing used CD4+ T cells sorted from blood, collected at week 4, from a patient treated with tofacitinib. The chain joins TRBV7-2 to TRBJ1-6; the D gene is possibly TRBD1 (5 bases). The CDR3 DNA sequence: TGTGCCAGCAGTTTCGACAGAATCTATAATTCACCCCTCCACTTT. Translated, it gives CASSFDRIYNSPLHF.